Sequencing of this TCR beta chain was carried out in a study of T-cell memory formation after mild COVID-19 (dated by TCRdb to about 2021). The study in broad terms: Most TCR sequence clusters were specific to one of the two donors. T-cell clones expanding and contracting after mild COVID-19 in a couple of donors were tracked by longitudinal TCRalpha and TCRbeta repertoire sequencing. The cohort was made up of two young adult volunteers, one female and one male, who were previously healthy. The paper as a whole reports these results and caveats: Some responding clones were detected in pre-infection memory, suggesting pre-existing cross-reactive memory T cells joined the SARS-CoV-2 response. Whether the second-wave clones peaking on day 37 were SARS-CoV-2 specific was not confirmed. Clones that contracted from day 15 to 85 showed balanced CD4/CD8 phenotypes, whereas a second wave of clones that expanded from day 15 to 37 leaned towards CD4+. Contracting CD4+ clones were found mainly in CM and EM memory subsets, while CD8+ clones were enriched in EMRA. The study covered only a couple of mild cases, and larger cohorts including severe cases with pre-infection samples were considered necessary.

With regard to this clonotype: Its target antigen remains unknown. Base quality data are lacking; no much larger clone is found one base away.

CDR1 and CDR2 (SGDLS, YYNGEE) derive from the germline V gene. V is pared back by 4 bases and J by 6 bases, with 8 bases lying between the germline termini. Including the terminal cysteine and phenylalanine, the CDR3 comprises 13 residues. The retained sequence is limited to the CDR3, 39 bases, with the frame set at the first base. The data were produced on an Illumina NovaSeq 6000. TCRalpha and TCRbeta cDNA libraries were built by 5'RACE with constant-segment primers, adding sample barcodes and unique molecular identifiers. Trizol reagent was used to extract RNA from every sample. The libraries were amplified in two PCR steps, and the second step added a second sample barcode and Illumina TruSeq adapters. Sequencing of the libraries was done on an Illumina NovaSeq, producing 2 x 150 bp paired-end reads. The paper's data handling went like this. The reads were demultiplexed and collapsed into UMI-guided consensus sequences using migec v1.2.7. With mixcr v2.1.11, UMI consensuses were aligned to TRA and TRB V and J templates and assembled into clonotypes. A clonotype was counted as expanded or contracted only when both edgeR and NoisET called the clonotype significant, with the noise models trained on biological replicates. For edgeR calls, the thresholds were a false discovery rate-adjusted p below 0.01 and a log2 fold-change of 1. As an exploratory analysis of dynamics, PCA with hierarchical clustering was applied to max-normalized trajectories of the 1000 most abundant clonotypes. Each responding clone was given a CD4 or CD8 phenotype based on the CD4+ and CD8+ repertoires, which had been sequenced separately. TCRdb's own reprocessing of the public reads used fastp at Q25 and MiXCR and kept productive beta chains. Entries that share a CDR3 protein sequence are merged under the most common genes and DNA. The V and J calls were determined by TCRdb, not by the authors. This sample lists roughly 62,000 distinct CDR3 sequences; about 9.4% were detected once. Approximately 1.1% of the sample is in the top ten clones.

PBMCs were isolated by Ficoll-Paque density gradient centrifugation. The clonotype originates from a man aged 18 to 35 who had mild COVID-19 (a few samples of this study predate the infection). The sample titles of this study are shuffled in the database, so cell type and time point are left out; the donor was told from shared clones. Specimen: PBMCs or a T cell subset sorted from them (not recorded which). The chain was built from TRBV9 and TRBJ1-6; the D gene assignment is ambiguous. CDR3 loop: CASSQTLNSPLHF. The DNA sequence reads TGTGCCAGCAGCCAGACCCTTAATTCACCCCTCCACTTT.